This passage covers 19 T cell receptor beta chains from one sample sequenced in a study of human T cells and chemical hapten exposure. Time point here: patch test 3, about 24 weeks after DPC sensitization. Treatment: therapeutic diphenylcyclopropenone sensitization with weekly scalp DPC. TCRdb reanalysed the RACE reads using MiXCR and keeps one entry per CDR3 protein. The sample comprises tens of thousands of distinct CDR3 sequences, roughly a tenth of which are singletons, and about 4% rests with the top ten. The starting material was whole blood, obtained in connection with sensitization to the hapten diphenylcyclopropenone (DPC). These receptors were collected from a woman between 45 and 65 years old with alopecia areata. Some clones in this sample may be carry-over from other donors' samples.

This clonotype has at least ten counts. This chain links TRBV12-5 with TRBJ2-1, with 7 bases lining up with TRBD2. J was trimmed by 9 bases and V by 10 bases; bases with no gene match: 12. CDR1 LGHNT and CDR2 FRNRAP come from the germline V gene. The CDR3 loop spans 13 amino acids. The CDR3 spells CATAAGDRGEQFF. The CDR3 region has the DNA TGTGCTACTGCGGCGGGAGACCGGGGTGAGCAGTTCTTC.

This clonotype was seen at least ten times. The chain recombines TRBV7-2 with TRBJ2-7, with unresolved D. V lost 5 bases to trimming and J lost 6 bases, with 11 bases between them. Looked up from germline, CDR1 is SGHTA and CDR2 is FQGNSA. The CDR3 has 12 residues. The CDR3 bases are TGTGCCAGCAGCCCTGGGCCCGGCGAGCAGTACTTC. Its translation is CASSPGPGEQYF.

This clonotype was recorded many times. This rearrangement joins TRBV2 to TRBJ1-4; no definite D call. CDR1 and CDR2 (germline): SNHLY, FYNNEI. Trimming stripped 7 bases from V and 8 bases from J, with 8 bases between. The CDR3 covers 11 residues. CDR3 nucleotides: TGTGCCAGCACCATCGGGGAAAAACTGTTTTTT. Translated, it gives CASTIGEKLFF.

This clonotype was seen many times. The rearrangement links TRBV9 to TRBJ2-7; D remains ambiguous. Germline values: CDR1 SGDLS, CDR2 YYNGEE. The CDR3 extends over 15 amino acids. Trimming took off 0 bases at V and 3 bases at J, with 13 bases between the two ends. In DNA, the CDR3 is TGTGCCAGCAGCGTAGGCCCCACTGTCGTCTACGAGCAGTACTTC. The encoded protein is CASSVGPTVVYEQYF.

This clonotype came up many times. V is TRBV19 and J is TRBJ2-3; maybe TRBD1 (5 bases). CDR1 LNHDA and CDR2 SQIVND come from the germline V gene (reference sequence). The CDR3 length is 16 residues. Deletions cut 5 bases from V and 4 bases from J, with 19 bases between. The DNA of the CDR3 is TGTGCCAGTAGTCCGTTCCGCACCCAGGGCGCAGATACGCAGTATTTT. Amino acid sequence: CASSPFRTQGADTQYF.

This clonotype was seen only a few times. V usage is TRBV12-2 and J usage is TRBJ2-7; whether TRBD1, the table's D call, matches the DNA was not checked. TRBV12-2 counts as a pseudogene. This CDR3 has 19 residues. CDR3 bases: TGTGCAAGTCGCCCACGGGCCAGGGGTAATTCGGACTGCCCCTACGAGCAGTACTTC. The encoded protein is CASRPRARGNSDCPYEQYF.

The gene calls are TRBV7-2 and TRBJ2-5; 10 nucleotides line up with TRBD2. Germline assignment: CDR1 SGHTA and CDR2 FQGNSA. CDR3 size: 14 residues. V gave up 4 bases and J gave up 7 bases; unmatched junction bases: 6. DNA of the CDR3: TGTGCCAGCAGCTCCTTAGCGGGAGGAGGGACCCAGTACTTC. Residues: CASSSLAGGGTQYF.

Ten or more counts support this clonotype. This chain connects TRBV5-1 to TRBJ2-5, with D tentatively TRBD1 (5 bases). CDR3 length equals 18 residues. From germline, CDR1 is SGHRS and CDR2 YFSETQ. The V gene lost 1 base and the J gene lost 4 bases, with 23 bases spanning the gap. The CDR3 sequence is CASSLSSSPGLTGETQYF. The CDR3 DNA is TGCGCCAGCAGCTTGAGCTCTTCACCAGGGTTGACCGGAGAGACCCAGTACTTC.

This clonotype has just one count. This may be a read error: a much more frequent sequence differs by one nucleotide. As the CDR3 is not closed by the conserved phenylalanine or tryptophan, this likely results from a read error. This chain uses TRBV7-3 with TRBJ1-1; D unclear. The CDR3 spans 15 residues. The germline V gene has CDR1 SGHTA and CDR2 FQGTGA. The V end was cut by 2 bases, the J end by 4 bases, with 14 bases between. The CDR3 sequence: CASSLEGPGSTEAFS. The CDR3 coding sequence is TGTGCCAGCAGCTTAGAGGGTCCGGGGAGCACTGAAGCTTTCTCT.

The V gene is TRBV6-5, the J gene TRBJ1-4; 7 bases are a match to TRBD1. Germline V gene sequence: CDR1 MNHEY, CDR2 SVGAGI. J was trimmed by 8 bases and V by 6 bases; bases with no gene match: 12. The CDR3 extends over 15 amino acids. CDR3 in amino acids: CASRLQGTEQEKLFF. The CDR3 DNA follows: TGTGCCAGCAGACTACAGGGGACGGAGCAGGAAAAACTGTTTTTT.

The chain links TRBV28 to TRBJ1-5, with TRBD1 identical over 9 bases. Germline V lookup: CDR1 MDHEN, CDR2 SYDVKM. The V gene end was trimmed by 6 bases and the J gene end by 4 bases; junction bases not matched to a gene: 10. The CDR3 has 16 amino acids. The CDR3 DNA reads as TGTGCCAGCAGGAAACAGGGGGCTGGTTTTAATCAGCCCCAGCATTTT. Translation: CASRKQGAGFNQPQHF.

The chain links TRBV5-1 to TRBJ2-5; the match to TRBD2 covers 12 bases. V shed 4 bases and J 5 bases; nucleotides not matched to a gene: 6. CDR3 length equals 15 residues. CDR1 and CDR2 from the germline V gene are SGHRS and YFSETQ. The CDR3 sequence is CASSRTSGIQETQYF. The CDR3 nucleotides are TGCGCCAGCAGCCGGACTAGCGGGATACAGGAGACCCAGTACTTC.

This chain joins TRBV3-1 and TRBJ1-6, with D tentatively TRBD1 (6 bases). The V and J ends lost 7 bases and 7 bases respectively, with 14 bases between them. Germline CDR1 is LGHDT and CDR2 is YNNKEL (reference sequence). This CDR3 spans 14 amino acids. The CDR3 DNA reads as TGTGCCAGCACCCGGGGGGGGCTCAATTCACCCCTCCACTTT. It codes for CASTRGGLNSPLHF.

V and J are TRBV19 and TRBJ2-1, with D perhaps matching TRBD2 (6 bases). This CDR3 has 15 amino acids. Looked up from germline, CDR1 is LNHDA and CDR2 is SQIVND (reference sequence). Trimming removed 6 bases from V and 3 bases from J, with 15 bases in between. This CDR3 is CASRGGRSGYNEQFF. The CDR3 DNA follows: TGTGCCAGTAGGGGTGGGAGGTCAGGCTACAATGAGCAGTTCTTC.

The table lists this clonotype with many counts. The V and J genes are TRBV6-2 or TRBV6-3 and TRBJ1-5; 9 bases map to TRBD1. This CDR3 comprises 15 residues. Germline CDR1 reads MNHEY; CDR2 reads SVGEGT. V lost 5 bases to trimming and J lost 2 bases; unmatched junction nucleotides: 4. CDR3 DNA: TGTGCCAGCAGTAGGGGACAGGGCGGCAATCAGCCCCAGCATTTT. Protein: CASSRGQGGNQPQHF.

This clonotype was observed many times. V usage is TRBV18 and J usage is TRBJ2-7; TRBD2 aligns across 16 bases. CDR1 and CDR2 from the germline V gene are KGHSH and LQKENI. With 2 bases clipped from V and 0 bases from J, the junction kept 1 base outside the gene matches. The CDR3 consists of 17 residues. CDR3 bases: TGTGCCAGCTCACCAGGGACTAGCGGGAGGGCCTCCTACGAGCAGTACTTC. Its translation is CASSPGTSGRASYEQYF.

This clonotype occurred many times. The chain carries TRBV12-3 or TRBV12-4 and TRBJ2-3, with 8 nucleotides matching TRBD1. The V segment lost 2 bases and the J segment 6 bases; nucleotides outside the gene matches: 10. CDR3 length: 16 residues. The CDR3: CASSLWLTGAGDTQYF. In DNA form, the CDR3 reads TGTGCCAGCAGTTTATGGTTGACAGGGGCCGGGGATACGCAGTATTTT.

This clonotype was recorded at least ten times. This rearrangement joins TRBV20-1 to TRBJ2-3; D might be TRBD2 (6 bases). The CDR3 loop spans 15 amino acids. V was cut by 0 bases and J by 2 bases, with 12 bases left in between. The V gene's germline CDR1 is DFQATT and CDR2 SNEGSKA (reference sequence). The CDR3 DNA is TGCAGTGCTAGAGATTCTCTAGCGATCACAGATACGCAGTATTTT. This codes for CSARDSLAITDTQYF.

Many counts were recorded for this clonotype. The V gene is TRBV10-1, the J gene TRBJ2-5; possibly TRBD1 or TRBD2 for D (5 bases each). Deletions cut 5 bases from V and 5 bases from J, with 18 bases between. This CDR3 has 15 amino acids. The germline gives CDR1 WNHNN, CDR2 SYGVQD (reference sequence). The CDR3 sequence: CASSYQGPGYETQYF. In DNA form, the CDR3 reads TGCGCCAGCAGTTATCAGGGTCCGGGGTATGAGACCCAGTACTTC.